This is a list of T cell receptor beta chains from one sample in a study of tissue T cells after allogeneic stem cell transplantation. Data came from immunoSEQ multiplex PCR; TCRdb stores just in-frame clones and leaves some out. The table shows just under 10,000 clones, with less than 65% occurring only once. The specimen comprised tissue from the jejunum, sampled at autopsy. These TCRs come from a woman aged 18-49 years with breast cancer. The CDR3 runs from the conserved cysteine through the conserved F or W. D genes are given only for firm matches. Clone sizes are given selectively: once, few, many, or a class where the clone is expanded.

TRBJ2-5 | . | 14 | . | TRBV3-1/TRBV3-2 | CASSPRGAGETQYF | TGTGCCAGCAGCCCCCGGGGGGCGGGGGAGACCCAGTACTTC
TRBJ2-3 | . | 14 | . | TRBV10-3 | CAISELVSTDTQYF | TGTGCCATCAGTGAGTTAGTGAGCACAGATACGCAGTATTTT
TRBJ2-2 | . | 15 | . | TRBV7-2 | CASSPRRSNTGELFF | TGTGCCAGCAGCCCACGCAGGTCGAACACCGGGGAGCTGTTTTTT
TRBJ2-1 | . | 13 | . | TRBV5-1 | CASSLQTENEQFF | TGCGCCAGCAGTTTGCAGACCGAAAATGAGCAGTTCTTC
TRBJ1-5 | . | 13 | few | TRBV19 | CAGSRDSNQPQHF | TGTGCCGGGAGCAGAGATAGCAATCAGCCCCAGCATTTT
TRBJ2-1 | . | 14 | . | TRBV2 | CASTSRADYNEQFF | TGTGCCAGCACCAGCCGGGCGGACTACAATGAGCAGTTCTTC
TRBJ1-5 | . | 16 | . | TRBV6-2/TRBV6-3 | CASSHDTGKSNQPQHF | TGTGCCAGCAGTCACGATACAGGGAAAAGCAATCAGCCCCAGCATTTT
TRBJ2-3 | TRBD2 | 13 | . | TRBV29-1 | CSVEPSGSDTQYF | TGCAGCGTTGAGCCTAGCGGGTCAGATACGCAGTATTTT
TRBJ2-7 | TRBD1 | 16 | . | TRBV4-2 | CASSLGAGTGVFAQYF | TGTGCCAGCAGCCTAGGTGCCGGGACAGGGGTTTTTGCGCAGTACTTC
TRBJ2-6 | TRBD1 | 16 | . | TRBV3-1/TRBV3-2 | CASSPQDRAGANVLTF | TGTGCCAGCAGCCCACAAGACAGGGCTGGGGCCAACGTCCTGACTTTC
TRBJ2-1 | TRBD2 | 15 | . | TRBV6-5 | CASSSTSGGYNEQFF | TGTGCCAGCAGTTCGACTAGCGGGGGTTACAATGAGCAGTTCTTC
TRBJ2-2 | TRBD1 | 16 | few | TRBV12-5 | CASGAGQGGNTGELFF | TGTGCTAGTGGCGCAGGACAGGGAGGGAACACCGGGGAGCTGTTTTTT
TRBJ2-1 | . | 17 | . | TRBV5-4 | CASSTWDDQSSYNEQFF | TGTGCCAGCAGCACCTGGGACGATCAAAGCTCCTACAATGAGCAGTTCTTC
TRBJ1-1 | . | 12 | . | TRBV30 | CAWSPRRTEAFF | TGTGCCTGGAGCCCCAGACGTACTGAAGCTTTCTTT
TRBJ2-7 | TRBD1 | 13 | . | TRBV7-3 | CASSVQGGAEQYF | TGTGCCAGCAGCGTACAGGGGGGAGCCGAGCAGTACTTC
TRBJ2-7 | . | 13 | . | TRBV18 | CASSPSQGYEQYF | TGTGCCAGCTCACCATCGCAGGGCTACGAGCAGTACTTC
TRBJ1-5 | . | 15 | medium-sized | TRBV7-2 | CASSFSGVGNQPQHF | TGTGCCAGCAGCTTCTCAGGGGTAGGCAATCAGCCCCAGCATTTT
TRBJ1-5 | TRBD1 | 15 | . | TRBV7-2 | CASSPDRGWNQPQHF | TGTGCCAGCAGCCCGGACAGGGGTTGGAATCAGCCCCAGCATTTT
TRBJ2-2 | . | 16 | once | TRBV5-4 | CASSLDGAENTGELFF | TGTGCCAGCAGCTTGGACGGGGCCGAGAACACCGGGGAGCTGTTTTTT
TRBJ2-1 | . | 14 | few | TRBV5-1 | CASSSQGRGNEQFF | TGCGCCAGCAGCTCGCAGGGTCGGGGCAATGAGCAGTTCTTC
TRBJ2-5 | . | 12 | . | TRBV13 | CASSLGRETQYF | TGTGCCAGCAGCTTAGGCCGGGAGACCCAGTACTTC
TRBJ2-5 | TRBD2 | 17 | . | TRBV15 | CATSSGTSGSGTETQYF | TGTGCCACCAGCAGTGGGACTAGCGGGAGTGGTACAGAGACCCAGTACTTC
TRBJ2-1 | . | 13 | once | TRBV7-2 | CASTKAGYNEQFF | TGTGCCAGCACCAAGGCGGGTTACAATGAGCAGTTCTTC
TRBJ2-1 | . | 12 | . | TRBV21-1 | CASDYGRSEQFF | TGTGCCAGCGACTATGGTCGGAGTGAGCAGTTCTTC
TRBJ1-1 | . | 13 | medium-sized | TRBV18 | CASSLGTSAEAFF | TGTGCCAGCTCACTGGGGACTTCGGCTGAAGCTTTCTTT
TRBJ2-2 | TRBD1 | 16 | few | TRBV9 | CASSPRDRTNTGELFF | TGTGCCAGCAGCCCAAGGGACAGAACGAACACCGGGGAGCTGTTTTTT
TRBJ1-1 | . | 12 | . | TRBV29-1 | CSARMGDTEAFF | TGCAGCGCCCGCATGGGAGACACTGAAGCTTTCTTT
TRBJ2-7 | . | 12 | . | TRBV18 | CASSGTSYEQYF | TGTGCCAGCTCCGGGACCTCCTACGAGCAGTACTTC
TRBJ2-5 | . | 15 | once | TRBV11-2 | CASSRRFGGEETQYF | TGTGCCAGCAGCCGCCGGTTTGGGGGTGAGGAGACCCAGTACTTC
TRBJ2-7 | . | 11 | . | TRBV5-6 | CASSFGVKQYF | TGTGCCAGCAGCTTTGGGGTAAAGCAGTACTTC
TRBJ2-3 | . | 15 | once | TRBV4-2 | CASSQDRRITDTQYF | TGTGCCAGCAGCCAAGATCGACGGATTACGGATACGCAGTATTTT
TRBJ1-5 | . | 13 | medium-sized | TRBV12-3/TRBV12-4 | CASSLFGNQPQHF | TGTGCCAGCAGTTTGTTCGGCAATCAGCCCCAGCATTTT
TRBJ1-2 | . | 15 | . | TRBV15 | CATSARDILNYGYTF | TGTGCCACCAGCGCCCGGGACATACTTAACTATGGCTACACCTTC
TRBJ1-2 | TRBD1 | 15 | . | TRBV7-9 | CASSLTGTGGYGYTF | TGTGCCAGCAGCTTAACCGGGACAGGGGGCTATGGCTACACCTTC
TRBJ2-1 | . | 13 | . | TRBV5-6 | CASSPYSEWGEFF | TGTGCCAGCAGCCCTTATAGCGAGTGGGGGGAGTTCTTC
TRBJ2-3 | . | 15 | . | TRBV7-3 | CASSPTDRFTDTQYF | TGTGCCAGCAGTCCGACTGACAGGTTCACAGATACGCAGTATTTT
TRBJ2-1 | . | 14 | . | TRBV2 | CASSDYGIDNEQFF | TGTGCCAGCAGTGATTATGGGATAGACAATGAGCAGTTCTTC
TRBJ1-2 | . | 11 | medium-sized | TRBV30 | CAWSVSYGYTF | TGTGCCTGGAGTGTGTCGTACGGCTACACCTTC
TRBJ1-2 | . | 13 | . | TRBV6-6 | CASIPTRNYGYTF | TGTGCCAGCATCCCCACACGGAACTATGGCTACACCTTC
TRBJ2-5 | TRBD1 | 13 | . | TRBV28 | CASSKDRKETQYF | TGTGCCAGCAGCAAGGACAGGAAAGAGACCCAGTACTTC
TRBJ1-1 | TRBD1 | 14 | few | TRBV5-4 | CASRKGTGNTEAFF | TGTGCCAGCAGAAAAGGGACAGGGAACACTGAAGCTTTCTTT
TRBJ2-7 | TRBD2 | 16 | medium-sized | TRBV7-2 | CASSLAAGLAVGEQYF | TGTGCCAGCAGCTTAGCGGCGGGACTAGCGGTAGGCGAGCAGTACTTC
TRBJ2-7 | . | 14 | . | TRBV6-2/TRBV6-3 | CASSYVSGAYEQYF | TGTGCCAGCAGTTACGTCTCAGGGGCCTACGAGCAGTACTTC
TRBJ1-1 | TRBD1 | 16 | . | TRBV19 | CASGTGATTRITEAFF | TGTGCCAGTGGAACAGGGGCCACAACTCGGATTACTGAAGCTTTCTTT
TRBJ2-3 | TRBD2 | 15 | . | TRBV20-1 | CSASWSGRITDTQYF | TGCAGTGCTAGTTGGAGCGGGAGAATCACAGATACGCAGTATTTT
TRBJ1-6 | TRBD1 | 16 | . | TRBV5-6 | CASSFRQGKDLSPLHF | TGTGCCAGCAGTTTCCGACAGGGAAAAGATCTTTCACCCCTCCACTTT
TRBJ2-1 | TRBD2 | 13 | . | TRBV18 | CAPSGGAGNEQFF | TGTGCCCCGAGCGGGGGGGCGGGGAATGAGCAGTTCTTC
TRBJ2-7 | . | 14 | few | TRBV6-2/TRBV6-3 | CASSYVSGSYEQYF | TGTGCCAGCAGTTACGTGAGCGGCTCCTACGAGCAGTACTTC
TRBJ1-4 | . | 17 | . | TRBV21-1 | CASRDGLAKVHNEKLFF | TGTGCCAGCAGGGACGGATTAGCCAAGGTGCATAATGAAAAACTGTTTTTT
TRBJ2-1 | . | 15 | . | TRBV9 | CASSPPPLSYNEQFF | TGTGCCAGCAGCCCGCCCCCCCTCTCCTACAATGAGCAGTTCTTC
TRBJ2-2 | . | 15 | . | TRBV7-2 | CASSLAQQNTGELFF | TGTGCCAGCAGCTTAGCGCAACAGAACACCGGGGAGCTGTTTTTT
TRBJ2-7 | . | 15 | . | TRBV7-9 | CASSSWTVRNYEQYF | TGTGCCAGCAGCTCTTGGACAGTCCGCAACTACGAGCAGTACTTC
TRBJ2-3 | . | 15 | few | TRBV5-1 | CASISGGGSTDTQYF | TGCGCCAGCATCTCGGGAGGGGGCAGCACAGATACGCAGTATTTT
TRBJ2-2 | . | 17 | few | TRBV4-3 | CASSQETGSLDTGELFF | TGCGCCAGCAGCCAAGAGACGGGCTCTTTGGACACCGGGGAGCTGTTTTTT
TRBJ1-5 | . | 14 | few | TRBV5-4 | CASSLSGTNQPQHF | TGTGCCAGCAGCTTGTCTGGGACCAATCAGCCCCAGCATTTT
TRBJ2-7 | . | 14 | . | TRBV5-1 | CASSQGLSAYEQYF | TGCGCCAGCAGCCAAGGACTATCCGCCTACGAGCAGTACTTC
TRBJ2-5 | . | 14 | . | TRBV7-2 | CASSLGRRQETQYF | TGTGCCAGCAGCTTAGGCAGAAGACAAGAGACCCAGTACTTC
TRBJ1-5 | . | 14 | . | TRBV27 | CASSLSRGNQPQHF | TGTGCCAGCAGTTTATCGAGGGGCAATCAGCCCCAGCATTTT
TRBJ2-3 | . | 12 | . | TRBV5-6 | CASSIGPDTQYF | TGTGCCAGCAGCATAGGACCAGATACGCAGTATTTT